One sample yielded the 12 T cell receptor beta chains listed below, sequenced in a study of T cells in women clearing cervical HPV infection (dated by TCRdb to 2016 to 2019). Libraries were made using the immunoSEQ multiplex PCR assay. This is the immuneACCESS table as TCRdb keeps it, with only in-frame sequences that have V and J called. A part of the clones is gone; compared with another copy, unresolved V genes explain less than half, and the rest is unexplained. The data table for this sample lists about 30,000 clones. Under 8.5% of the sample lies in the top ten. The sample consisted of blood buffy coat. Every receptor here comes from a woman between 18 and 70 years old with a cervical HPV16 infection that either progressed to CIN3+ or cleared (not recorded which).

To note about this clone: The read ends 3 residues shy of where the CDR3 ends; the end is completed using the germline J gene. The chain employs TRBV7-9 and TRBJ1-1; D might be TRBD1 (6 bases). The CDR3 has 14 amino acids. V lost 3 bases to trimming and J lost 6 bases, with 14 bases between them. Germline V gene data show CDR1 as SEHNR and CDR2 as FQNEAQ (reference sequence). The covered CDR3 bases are TGTGCCAGCAGCTTCGGAGGGGGGGTGGCTGAA. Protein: CASSFGGGVAE. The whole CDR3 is CASSFGGGVAEAFF. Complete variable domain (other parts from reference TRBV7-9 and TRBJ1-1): DTGVSQNPRHKITKRGQNVTFRCDPISEHNRLYWYRQTLGQGPEFLTYFQNEAQLEKSRLLSDRFSAERPKGSFSTLEIQRTEQGDSAMYLCASSFGGGVAEAFFGQGTRLTVV.

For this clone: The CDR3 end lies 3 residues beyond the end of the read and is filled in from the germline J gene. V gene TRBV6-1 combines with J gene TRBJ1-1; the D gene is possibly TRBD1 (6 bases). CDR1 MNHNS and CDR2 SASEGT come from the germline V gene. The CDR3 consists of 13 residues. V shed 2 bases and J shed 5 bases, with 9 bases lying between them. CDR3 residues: CASSERGGTEAFF. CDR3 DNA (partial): TGTGCCAGCAGTGAAAGGGGGGGGACTGAA.

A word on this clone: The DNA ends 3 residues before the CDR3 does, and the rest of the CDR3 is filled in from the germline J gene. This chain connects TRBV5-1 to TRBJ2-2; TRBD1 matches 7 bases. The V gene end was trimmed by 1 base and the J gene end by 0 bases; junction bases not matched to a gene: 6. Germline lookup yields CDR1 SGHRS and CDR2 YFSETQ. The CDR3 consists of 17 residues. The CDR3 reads CASSLNSGTANTGELFF. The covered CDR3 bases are TGCGCCAGCAGCTTGAACTCCGGGACAGCGAACACCGGGGAG.

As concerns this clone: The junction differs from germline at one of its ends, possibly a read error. The sequenced part of the CDR3 DNA is TGTGCCAGCAGCCAAGTGGCCTGGTCGAATGGAAAA. It yields the protein CASSQVAWSNGK. The complete CDR3 protein is CASSQVAWSNGKLFF. The V call is TRBV14, the J call TRBJ1-4; D ambiguous. The read ends 3 residues early relative to the CDR3; the germline J gene fills the gap. The CDR3 has 15 residues. CDR1 is SGHDN and CDR2 is FVKESK in the germline V gene.

The sequenced CDR3 bases are TGCGCCAGCAGCTTCCGGGACAGGGGAGGTGATGAG. Translation: CASSFRDRGGDE. The full CDR3 sequence reads CASSFRDRGGDEQFF. The V gene is TRBV5-1, the J gene TRBJ2-1; 10 nucleotides agree with TRBD1. The read stops 3 residues short of the end of the CDR3; the missing end is completed from the germline J gene. The CDR3 is 15 residues long. Germline-derived CDR1 and CDR2 are SGHRS and YFSETQ. J lost 8 bases, V lost 2 bases, and 7 bases had no gene match.

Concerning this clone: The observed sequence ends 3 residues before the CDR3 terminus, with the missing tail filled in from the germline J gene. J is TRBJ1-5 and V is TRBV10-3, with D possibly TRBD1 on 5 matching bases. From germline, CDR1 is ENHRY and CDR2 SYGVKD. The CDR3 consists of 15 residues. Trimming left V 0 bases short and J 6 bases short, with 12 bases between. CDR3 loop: CAISESGVNGQPQHF. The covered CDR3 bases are TGTGCCATCAGTGAGTCAGGGGTGAATGGTCAGCCC.

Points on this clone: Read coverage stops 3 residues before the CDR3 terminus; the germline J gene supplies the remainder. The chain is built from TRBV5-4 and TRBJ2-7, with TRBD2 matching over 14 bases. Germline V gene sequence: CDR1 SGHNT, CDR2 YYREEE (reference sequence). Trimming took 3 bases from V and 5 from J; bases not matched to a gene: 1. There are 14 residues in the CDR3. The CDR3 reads CASSSGLAGDEQYF. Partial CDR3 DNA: TGTGCCAGCAGCTCGGGACTAGCGGGAGACGAG.

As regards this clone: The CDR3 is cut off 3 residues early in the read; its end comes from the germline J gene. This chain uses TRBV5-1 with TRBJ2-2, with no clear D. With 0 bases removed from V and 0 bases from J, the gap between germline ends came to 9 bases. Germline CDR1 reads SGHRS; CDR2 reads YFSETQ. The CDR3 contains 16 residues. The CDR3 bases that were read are TGCGCCAGCAGCTTGGAAGGTTCTGCGAACACCGGGGAG. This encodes CASSLEGSANTGE. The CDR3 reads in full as CASSLEGSANTGELFF.

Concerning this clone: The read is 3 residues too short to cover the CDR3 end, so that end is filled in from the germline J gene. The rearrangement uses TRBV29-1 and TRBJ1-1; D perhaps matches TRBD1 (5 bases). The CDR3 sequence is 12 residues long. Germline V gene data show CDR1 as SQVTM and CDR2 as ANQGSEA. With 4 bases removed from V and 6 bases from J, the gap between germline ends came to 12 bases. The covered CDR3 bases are TGCAGCGTTGTCGTACAGGTCGCTGAA. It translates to CSVVVQVAE. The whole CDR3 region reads CSVVVQVAEAFF.

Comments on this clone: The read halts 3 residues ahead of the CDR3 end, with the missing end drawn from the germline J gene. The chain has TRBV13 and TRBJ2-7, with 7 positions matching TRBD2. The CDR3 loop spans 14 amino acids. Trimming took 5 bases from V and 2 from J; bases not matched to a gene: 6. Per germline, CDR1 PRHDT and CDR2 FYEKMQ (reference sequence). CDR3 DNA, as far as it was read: TGTGCCAGCAGCCTCGGTGGGGGGGCCTACGAG. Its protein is CASSLGGGAYE. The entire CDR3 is CASSLGGGAYEQYF.

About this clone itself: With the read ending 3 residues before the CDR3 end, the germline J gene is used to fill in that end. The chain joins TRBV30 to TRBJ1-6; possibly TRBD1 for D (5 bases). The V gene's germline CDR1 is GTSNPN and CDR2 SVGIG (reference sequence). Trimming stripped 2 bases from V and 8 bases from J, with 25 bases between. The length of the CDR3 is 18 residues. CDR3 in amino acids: CAWSNASGNPIIYSPLHF. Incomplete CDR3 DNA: TGTGCCTGGAGTAACGCATCAGGGAACCCGATAATTTATTCACCC. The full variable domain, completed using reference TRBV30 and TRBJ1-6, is SQTIHQWPATLVQPVGSPLSLECTVEGTSNPNLYWYRQAAGRGLQLLFYSVGIGQISSEVPQNLSASRPQDRQFILSSKKLLLSDSGFYLCAWSNASGNPIIYSPLHFGNGTRLTVT.

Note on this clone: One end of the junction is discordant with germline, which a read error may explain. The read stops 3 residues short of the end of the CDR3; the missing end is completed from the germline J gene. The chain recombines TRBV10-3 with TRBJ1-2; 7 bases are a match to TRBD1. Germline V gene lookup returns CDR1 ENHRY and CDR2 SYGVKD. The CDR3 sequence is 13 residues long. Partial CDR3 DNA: TGTACCATCAGTCTGGACAGGACCCGTGGC. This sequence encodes CTISLDRTRG. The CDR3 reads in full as CTISLDRTRGYTF.